Sequencing of this TCR beta chain was carried out in a study of blood T cell repertoires in COVID-19. Study information: Acute and convalescent COVID-19 samples came from the United States, Italy and Spain. PBMCs, B-cell-depleted T cells, or T cells provided the cDNA or gDNA that made up the material.

As handled by the study authors: Amplification with reference gene primers provided the estimates of nucleated cell counts. TCRdb keeps only in-frame clones here, not all; method: immunoSEQ multiplex PCR. The D gene and trimming were derived from the DNA, and the V and J assignments and clone size from that table. The data show 110,000 to 150,000 clones, roughly 79% seen once. Sequencing input: peripheral blood. This receptor was taken from a woman aged 55-69 years with acute or convalescent COVID-19.

In nucleotides, the CDR3 is TGTGCCAGCAGTCCTAGCGGGAGTATCTCCGAGCAGTACTTC. Amino acid sequence: CASSPSGSISEQYF. J is TRBJ2-7 and V is TRBV11-3, with TRBD2 matching 10 bases. The V segment lost 6 bases and the J segment 6 bases; nucleotides outside the gene matches: 8. The length of the CDR3 is 14 residues. Per the germline V gene, CDR1 is SGHNT and CDR2 is YENEEA.